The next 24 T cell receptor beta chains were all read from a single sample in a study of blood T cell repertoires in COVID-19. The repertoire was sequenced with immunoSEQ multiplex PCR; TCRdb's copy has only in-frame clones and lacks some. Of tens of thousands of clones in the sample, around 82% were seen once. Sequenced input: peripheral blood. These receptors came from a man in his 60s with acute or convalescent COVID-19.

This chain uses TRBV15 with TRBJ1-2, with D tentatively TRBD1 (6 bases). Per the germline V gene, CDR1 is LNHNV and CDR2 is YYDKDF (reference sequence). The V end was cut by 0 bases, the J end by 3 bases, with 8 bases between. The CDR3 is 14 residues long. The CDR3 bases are TGTGCCACCAGCAGAGAACAGGGAGACTATGGCTACACCTTC. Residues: CATSREQGDYGYTF.

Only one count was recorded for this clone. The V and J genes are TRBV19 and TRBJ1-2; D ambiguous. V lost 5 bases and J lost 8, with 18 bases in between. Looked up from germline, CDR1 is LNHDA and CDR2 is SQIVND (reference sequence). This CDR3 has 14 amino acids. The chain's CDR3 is CASSPLGGQQGYTF. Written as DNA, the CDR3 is TGTGCCAGTAGTCCTTTGGGCGGGCAGCAGGGCTACACCTTC.

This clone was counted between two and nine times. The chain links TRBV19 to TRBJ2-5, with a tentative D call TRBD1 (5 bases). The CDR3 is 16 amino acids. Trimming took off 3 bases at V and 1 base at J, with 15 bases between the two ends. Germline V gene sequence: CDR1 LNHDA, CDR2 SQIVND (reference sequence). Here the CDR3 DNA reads TGTGCCAGTAGTATTTCTGGCCAAGGGGCCCAAGAGACCCAGTACTTC. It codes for CASSISGQGAQETQYF.

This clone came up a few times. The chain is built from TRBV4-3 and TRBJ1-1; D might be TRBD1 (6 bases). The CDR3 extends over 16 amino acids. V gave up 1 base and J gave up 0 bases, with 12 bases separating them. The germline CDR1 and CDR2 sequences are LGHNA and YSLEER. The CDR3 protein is CASSQATDRMNTEAFF. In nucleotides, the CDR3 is TGCGCCAGCAGCCAAGCAACGGACAGAATGAACACTGAAGCTTTCTTT.

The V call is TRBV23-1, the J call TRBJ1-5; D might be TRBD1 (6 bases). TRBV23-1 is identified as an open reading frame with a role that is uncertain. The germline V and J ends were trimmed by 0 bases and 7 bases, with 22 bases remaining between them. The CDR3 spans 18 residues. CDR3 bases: TGCGCCAGCAGTCAATCGAGAGGGACACGGCTTGATGAGCAGCCCCAGCATTTT. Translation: CASSQSRGTRLDEQPQHF.

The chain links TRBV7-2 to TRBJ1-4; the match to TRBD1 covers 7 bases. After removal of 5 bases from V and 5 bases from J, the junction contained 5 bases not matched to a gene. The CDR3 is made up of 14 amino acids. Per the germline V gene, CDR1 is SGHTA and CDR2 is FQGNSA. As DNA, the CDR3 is TGTGCCAGCAGCAGACAGGGAGGCAATGAAAAACTGTTTTTT. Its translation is CASSRQGGNEKLFF.

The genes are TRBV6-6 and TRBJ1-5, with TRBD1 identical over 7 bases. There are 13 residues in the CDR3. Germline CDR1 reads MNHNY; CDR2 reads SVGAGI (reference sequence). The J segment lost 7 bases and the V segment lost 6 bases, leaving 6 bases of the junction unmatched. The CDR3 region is CASRTGREQPQHF. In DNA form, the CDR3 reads TGTGCCAGCAGGACAGGGCGCGAACAGCCCCAGCATTTT.

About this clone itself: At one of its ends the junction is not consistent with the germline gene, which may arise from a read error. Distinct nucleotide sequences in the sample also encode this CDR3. CDR3: CASSLSGATEAFF. The CDR3 DNA sequence: TGCGCCAGCAGTTTATCAGGGGCCACTGAAGCTTTCTTT. V usage is TRBV28 and J usage is TRBJ1-1; a possible D gene is TRBD1 (6 bases). CDR3 length: 13 residues. CDR1 is MDHEN and CDR2 is SYDVKM in the germline V gene. Combining the CDR3 with reference TRBV28 and TRBJ1-1 gives the whole variable domain DVKVTQSSRYLVKRTGEKVFLECVQDMDHENMFWYRQDPGLGLRLIYFSYDVKMKEKGDIPEGYSVSREKKERFSLILESASTNQTSMYLCASSLSGATEAFFGQGTRLTVV.

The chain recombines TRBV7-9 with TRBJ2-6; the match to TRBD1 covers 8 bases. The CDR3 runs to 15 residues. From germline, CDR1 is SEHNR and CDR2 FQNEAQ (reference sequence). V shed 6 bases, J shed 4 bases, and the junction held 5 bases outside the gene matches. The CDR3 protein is CASRRTGSGANVLTF. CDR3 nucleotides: TGTGCCAGCAGACGGACAGGGTCCGGGGCCAACGTCCTGACTTTC.

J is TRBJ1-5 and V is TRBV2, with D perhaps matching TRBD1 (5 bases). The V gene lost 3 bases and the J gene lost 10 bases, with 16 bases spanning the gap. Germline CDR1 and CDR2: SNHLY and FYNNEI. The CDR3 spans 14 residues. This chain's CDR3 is CASSEWGLGSPQHF. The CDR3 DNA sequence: TGTGCCAGCAGTGAGTGGGGACTTGGGTCCCCCCAGCATTTT.

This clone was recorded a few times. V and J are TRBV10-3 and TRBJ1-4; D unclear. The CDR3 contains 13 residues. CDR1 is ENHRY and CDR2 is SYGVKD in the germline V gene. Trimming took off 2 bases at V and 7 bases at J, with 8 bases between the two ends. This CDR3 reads CAISENSLEKLFF. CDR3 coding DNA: TGTGCCATCAGTGAGAACAGCCTTGAAAAACTGTTTTTT.

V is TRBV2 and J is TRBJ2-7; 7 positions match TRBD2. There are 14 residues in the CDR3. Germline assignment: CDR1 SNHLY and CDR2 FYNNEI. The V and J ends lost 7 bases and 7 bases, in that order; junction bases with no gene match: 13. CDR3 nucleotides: TGTGCCAGCATACCAAAGCGGGGTCTAGATGAGCAGTACTTC. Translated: CASIPKRGLDEQYF.

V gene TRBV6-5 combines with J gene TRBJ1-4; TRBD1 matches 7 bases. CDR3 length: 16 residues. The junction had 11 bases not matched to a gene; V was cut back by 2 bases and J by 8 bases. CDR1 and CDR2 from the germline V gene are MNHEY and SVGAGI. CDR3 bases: TGTGCCAGCAGTTACCAAGCAAGGGGGCCGAGGGAAAAACTGTTTTTT. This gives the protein CASSYQARGPREKLFF.

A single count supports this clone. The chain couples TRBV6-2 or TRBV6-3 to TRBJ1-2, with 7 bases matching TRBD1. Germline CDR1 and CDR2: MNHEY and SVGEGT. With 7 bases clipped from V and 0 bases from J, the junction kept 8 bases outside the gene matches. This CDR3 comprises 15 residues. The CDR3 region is CASNPTGSANYGYTF. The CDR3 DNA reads TGTGCCAGCAACCCGACAGGGTCAGCTAACTATGGCTACACCTTC.

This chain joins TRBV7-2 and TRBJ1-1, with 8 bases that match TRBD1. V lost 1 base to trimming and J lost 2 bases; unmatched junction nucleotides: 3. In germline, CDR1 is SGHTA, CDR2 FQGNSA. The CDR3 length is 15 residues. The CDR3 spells CASSLGGTGNTEAFF. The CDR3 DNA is TGTGCCAGCAGCTTAGGCGGGACAGGTAACACTGAAGCTTTCTTT.

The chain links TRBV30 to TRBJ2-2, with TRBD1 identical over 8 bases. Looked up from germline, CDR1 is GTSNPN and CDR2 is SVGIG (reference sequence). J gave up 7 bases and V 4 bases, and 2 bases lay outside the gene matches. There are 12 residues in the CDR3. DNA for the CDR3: TGTGCCTGGACAGGGGGCGGCGGGGAGCTGTTTTTT. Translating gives CAWTGGGGELFF. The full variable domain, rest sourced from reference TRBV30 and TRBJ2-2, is SQTIHQWPATLVQPVGSPLSLECTVEGTSNPNLYWYRQAAGRGLQLLFYSVGIGQISSEVPQNLSASRPQDRQFILSSKKLLLSDSGFYLCAWTGGGGELFFGEGSRLTVL.

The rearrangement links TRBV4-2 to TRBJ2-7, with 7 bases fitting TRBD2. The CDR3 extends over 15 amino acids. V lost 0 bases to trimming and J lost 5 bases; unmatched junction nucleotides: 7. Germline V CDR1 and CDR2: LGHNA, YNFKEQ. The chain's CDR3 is CASSQDRSGTNEQYF. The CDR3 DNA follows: TGTGCCAGCAGCCAAGATAGGAGCGGGACTAACGAGCAGTACTTC.

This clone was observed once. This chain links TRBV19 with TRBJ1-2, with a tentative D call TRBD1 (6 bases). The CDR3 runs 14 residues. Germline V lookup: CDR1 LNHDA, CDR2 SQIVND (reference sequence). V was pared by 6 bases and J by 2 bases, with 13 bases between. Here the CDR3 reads CASRQGSQNYGYTF. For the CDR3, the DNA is TGTGCCAGTAGACAGGGATCTCAGAACTATGGCTACACCTTC. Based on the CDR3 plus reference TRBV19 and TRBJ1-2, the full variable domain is DGGITQSPKYLFRKEGQNVTLSCEQNLNHDAMYWYRQDPGQGLRLIYYSQIVNDFQKGDIAEGYSVSREKKESFPLTVTSAQKNPTAFYLCASRQGSQNYGYTFGSGTRLTVV.

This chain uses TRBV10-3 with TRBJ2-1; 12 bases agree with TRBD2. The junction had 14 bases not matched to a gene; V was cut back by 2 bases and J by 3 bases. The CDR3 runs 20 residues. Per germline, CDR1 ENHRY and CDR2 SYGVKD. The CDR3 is CAISERGGTAGLAGYNEQFF. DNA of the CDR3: TGTGCCATCAGTGAGCGGGGGGGGACGGCGGGACTAGCGGGCTACAATGAGCAGTTCTTC.

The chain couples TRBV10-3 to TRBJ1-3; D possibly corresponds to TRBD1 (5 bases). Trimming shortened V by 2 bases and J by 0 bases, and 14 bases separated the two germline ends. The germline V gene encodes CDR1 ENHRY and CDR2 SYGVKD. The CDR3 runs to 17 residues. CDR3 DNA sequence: TGTGCCATCAGTGAGCACTCGGGGGGGAGCTCTGGAAACACCATATATTTT. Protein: CAISEHSGGSSGNTIYF.

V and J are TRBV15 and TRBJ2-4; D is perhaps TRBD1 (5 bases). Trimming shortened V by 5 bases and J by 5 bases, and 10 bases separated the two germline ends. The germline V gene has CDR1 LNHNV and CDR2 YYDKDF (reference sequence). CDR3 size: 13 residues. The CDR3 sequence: CATSQGVENIQYF. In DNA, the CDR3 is TGTGCCACCAGCCAGGGTGTAGAAAACATTCAGTACTTC.

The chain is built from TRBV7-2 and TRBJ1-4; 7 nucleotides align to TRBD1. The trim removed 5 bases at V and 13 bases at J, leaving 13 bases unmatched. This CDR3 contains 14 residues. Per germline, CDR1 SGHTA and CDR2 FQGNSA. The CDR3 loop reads CASSNGNRGVGLFF. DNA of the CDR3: TGTGCCAGCAGCAATGGAAACAGGGGAGTCGGACTGTTTTTT.

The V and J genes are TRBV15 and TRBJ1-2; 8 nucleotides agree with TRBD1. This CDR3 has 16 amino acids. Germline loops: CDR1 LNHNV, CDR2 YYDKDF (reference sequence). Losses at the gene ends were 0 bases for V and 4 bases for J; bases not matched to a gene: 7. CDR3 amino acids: CATSRDQSGTGYGYTF. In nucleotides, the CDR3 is TGTGCCACCAGCAGAGATCAAAGTGGGACAGGCTATGGCTACACCTTC.

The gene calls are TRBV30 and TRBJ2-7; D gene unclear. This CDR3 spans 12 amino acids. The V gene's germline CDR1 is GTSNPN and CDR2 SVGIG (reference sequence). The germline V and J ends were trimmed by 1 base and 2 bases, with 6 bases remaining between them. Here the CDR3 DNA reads TGTGCCTGGAGTGGGCTTACCTACGAGCAGTACTTC. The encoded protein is CAWSGLTYEQYF.